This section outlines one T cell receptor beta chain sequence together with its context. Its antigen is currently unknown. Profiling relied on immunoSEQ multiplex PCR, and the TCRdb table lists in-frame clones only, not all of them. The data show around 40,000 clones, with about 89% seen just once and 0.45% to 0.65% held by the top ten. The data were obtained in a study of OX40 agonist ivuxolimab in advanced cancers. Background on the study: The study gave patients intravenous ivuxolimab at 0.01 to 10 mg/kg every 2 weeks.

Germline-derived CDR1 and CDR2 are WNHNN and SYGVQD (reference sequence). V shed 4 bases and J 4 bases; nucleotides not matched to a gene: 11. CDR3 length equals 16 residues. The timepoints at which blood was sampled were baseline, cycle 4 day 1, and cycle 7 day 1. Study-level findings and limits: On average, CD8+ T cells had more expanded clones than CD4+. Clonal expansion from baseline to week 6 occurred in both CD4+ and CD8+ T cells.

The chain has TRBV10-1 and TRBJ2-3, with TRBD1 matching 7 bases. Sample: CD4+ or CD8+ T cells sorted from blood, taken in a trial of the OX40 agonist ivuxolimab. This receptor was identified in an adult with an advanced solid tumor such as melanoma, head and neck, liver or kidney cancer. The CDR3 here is CASSGRTGENADTQYF. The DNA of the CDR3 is TGCGCCAGCAGTGGCCGGACAGGAGAAAACGCAGATACGCAGTATTTT.